These T cell receptor beta chains were read from a single sample in a study of shared clonotypes between healthy human individuals. The repertoire was sequenced with immunoSEQ multiplex PCR; TCRdb's copy has only in-frame clones and lacks some. The data hold about 700,000 clones, with around 92% observed a single time. Sequencing input: naive CD8+ T cells sorted from blood. The receptor set was obtained from a man aged 25 to 40 in good health. Each CDR3 is given with its conserved first and last residue. D genes are given only for firm matches. Expanded clones get a size class; other rows say once, few or many, or leave the size out.

J: TRBJ2-7; length: 15; D: TRBD1; V: TRBV7-9; size: NA; CDR3: CASSSAQGQSYEQYF; DNA: TGTGCCAGCAGCTCAGCACAGGGACAGTCCTACGAGCAGTACTTC
J: TRBJ2-1; length: 15; D: NA; V: TRBV28; size: NA; CDR3: CASSLEAGDGNEQFF; DNA: TGTGCCAGCAGTTTAGAAGCGGGTGATGGGAATGAGCAGTTCTTC
J: TRBJ2-7; length: 15; D: TRBD1; V: TRBV7-9; size: NA; CDR3: CASSSTGTGAYEQYF; DNA: TGTGCCAGCAGCTCCACCGGGACAGGCGCCTACGAGCAGTACTTC
J: TRBJ1-4; length: 16; D: TRBD1; V: TRBV5-8; size: NA; CDR3: CASSFGQGATNEKLFF; DNA: TGTGCCAGCAGCTTCGGACAGGGTGCAACTAATGAAAAACTGTTTTTT
J: TRBJ2-3; length: 16; D: NA; V: TRBV27; size: NA; CDR3: CASSFWVRGSTDTQYF; DNA: TGTGCCAGCAGTTTTTGGGTACGGGGAAGCACAGATACGCAGTATTTT
J: TRBJ2-3; length: 13; D: NA; V: TRBV19; size: NA; CDR3: CASSLTSTDTQYF; DNA: TGTGCCAGTAGTCTAACTAGCACAGATACGCAGTATTTT
J: TRBJ2-3; length: 15; D: NA; V: TRBV28; size: NA; CDR3: CASTIGASSTDTQYF; DNA: TGTGCCAGCACCATAGGGGCTAGCAGCACAGATACGCAGTATTTT
J: TRBJ2-5; length: 11; D: TRBD2; V: TRBV11-2; size: NA; CDR3: CASSSLAGEYF; DNA: TGTGCCAGCAGCTCCCTAGCGGGAGAGTACTTC
J: TRBJ1-4; length: 14; D: NA; V: TRBV30; size: NA; CDR3: CAWSEGVGNEKLFF; DNA: TGTGCCTGGAGCGAGGGGGTTGGTAATGAAAAACTGTTTTTT
J: TRBJ2-7; length: 15; D: NA; V: TRBV27; size: NA; CDR3: CASSLRGGYSYEQYF; DNA: TGTGCCAGCAGTTTACGTGGCGGTTACTCCTACGAGCAGTACTTC
J: TRBJ2-7; length: 16; D: NA; V: TRBV15; size: NA; CDR3: CATSQHRSPLSYEQYF; DNA: TGTGCCACCAGCCAACACAGATCCCCACTCTCCTACGAGCAGTACTTC
J: TRBJ2-1; length: 11; D: NA; V: TRBV9; size: NA; CDR3: CASSLGGRQFF; DNA: TGTGCCAGCAGCTTAGGCGGGCGGCAGTTCTTC
J: TRBJ1-5; length: 11; D: NA; V: TRBV28; size: NA; CDR3: CASSGNQPQHF; DNA: TGTGCCAGCAGCGGGAATCAGCCCCAGCATTTT
J: TRBJ2-5; length: 15; D: NA; V: TRBV15; size: NA; CDR3: CATSRDLRNQETQYF; DNA: TGTGCCACCAGCAGAGATCTACGGAACCAAGAGACCCAGTACTTC
J: TRBJ1-2; length: 16; D: NA; V: TRBV27; size: NA; CDR3: CASSLSTGPLVYGYTF; DNA: TGTGCCAGCAGTTTATCTACAGGGCCCTTGGTCTATGGCTACACCTTC
J: TRBJ2-7; length: 15; D: TRBD2; V: TRBV7-2; size: NA; CDR3: CASSSLAGGSYEQYF; DNA: TGTGCCAGCAGCTCCTTAGCGGGAGGTTCCTACGAGCAGTACTTC
J: TRBJ2-1; length: 16; D: TRBD2; V: TRBV5-1; size: NA; CDR3: CASSPTSGGSYNEQFF; DNA: TGCGCCAGCAGCCCAACTAGCGGAGGCTCCTACAATGAGCAGTTCTTC
J: TRBJ1-1; length: 16; D: NA; V: TRBV4-1; size: once; CDR3: CASSQVEGRANTEAFF; DNA: TGCGCCAGCAGCCAAGTAGAAGGGAGGGCGAACACTGAAGCTTTCTTT
J: TRBJ1-3; length: 15; D: TRBD1; V: TRBV4-1; size: NA; CDR3: CASSQVGTGGNTIYF; DNA: TGCGCCAGCAGCCAAGTGGGGACAGGGGGAAACACCATATATTTT
J: TRBJ1-3; length: 13; D: TRBD1; V: TRBV5-1; size: NA; CDR3: CASSGTADGTIYF; DNA: TGCGCCAGTAGCGGGACAGCCGACGGCACCATATATTTT
J: TRBJ2-1; length: 13; D: NA; V: TRBV28; size: NA; CDR3: CASSFGRYNEQFF; DNA: TGTGCCAGCAGTTTTGGCCGATACAATGAGCAGTTCTTC
J: TRBJ2-1; length: 16; D: TRBD2; V: TRBV29-1; size: NA; CDR3: CSIAGGPFVLSNEQFF; DNA: TGCAGCATAGCGGGAGGGCCCTTTGTACTTTCTAATGAGCAGTTCTTC
J: TRBJ2-1; length: 13; D: NA; V: TRBV7-6; size: NA; CDR3: CASSVTMGNEQFF; DNA: TGTGCCAGCAGCGTAACGATGGGGAATGAGCAGTTCTTC
J: TRBJ2-3; length: 14; D: TRBD1; V: TRBV6-5; size: once; CDR3: CASTTGMGTDTQYF; DNA: TGTGCCAGCACGACAGGGATGGGCACAGATACGCAGTATTTT
J: TRBJ2-7; length: 17; D: NA; V: TRBV28; size: NA; CDR3: CASSLWGDSGTSYEQYF; DNA: TGTGCCAGCAGTTTATGGGGGGACTCCGGGACTTCCTACGAGCAGTACTTC
J: TRBJ2-1; length: 17; D: TRBD1; V: TRBV18; size: NA; CDR3: CASSPYGTGWAYNEQFF; DNA: TGTGCCAGCTCACCCTACGGGACAGGGTGGGCGTACAATGAGCAGTTCTTC
J: TRBJ2-1; length: 15; D: TRBD2; V: TRBV5-8; size: once; CDR3: CASSPLAGGPHEQFF; DNA: TGTGCCAGCAGCCCCTTAGCGGGAGGGCCCCATGAGCAGTTCTTC
J: TRBJ2-3; length: 16; D: TRBD2; V: TRBV6-6; size: NA; CDR3: CASSTLAGGPTDTQYF; DNA: TGTGCCAGCAGTACTCTAGCGGGAGGGCCCACAGATACGCAGTATTTT
J: TRBJ2-3; length: 14; D: NA; V: TRBV27; size: NA; CDR3: CASRMGVVTDTQYF; DNA: TGTGCCAGCAGAATGGGGGTAGTCACAGATACGCAGTATTTT
J: TRBJ2-3; length: 12; D: NA; V: TRBV5-4; size: once; CDR3: CASSIAADTQYF; DNA: TGTGCCAGCAGCATAGCGGCAGATACGCAGTATTTT
J: TRBJ2-7; length: 16; D: NA; V: TRBV7-9; size: few; CDR3: CASSLGPGEVSHEQYF; DNA: TGTGCCAGCAGCTTAGGTCCAGGGGAAGTCTCGCACGAGCAGTACTTC
J: TRBJ1-3; length: 15; D: NA; V: TRBV25-1; size: NA; CDR3: CASSQAGETGNTIYF; DNA: TGTGCCAGCAGTCAAGCAGGGGAGACTGGAAACACCATATATTTT
J: TRBJ2-3; length: 14; D: TRBD2; V: TRBV6-1; size: NA; CDR3: CASARRELADTQYF; DNA: TGTGCCAGCGCCAGGCGGGAGTTAGCGGATACGCAGTATTTT
J: TRBJ1-1; length: 13; D: NA; V: TRBV6-1; size: NA; CDR3: CASSESVLRVAFF; DNA: TGTGCCAGCAGTGAATCAGTTCTACGTGTAGCTTTCTTT
J: TRBJ2-7; length: 12; D: NA; V: TRBV4-1; size: NA; CDR3: CASSQDSYEQYF; DNA: TGCGCCAGCAGCCAAGACTCCTACGAGCAGTACTTC
J: TRBJ2-7; length: 16; D: NA; V: TRBV6-1; size: once; CDR3: CASSEGGAIPSYEQYF; DNA: TGTGCCAGCAGTGAAGGGGGAGCAATACCCTCCTACGAGCAGTACTTC
J: TRBJ2-3; length: 15; D: NA; V: TRBV11-3; size: NA; CDR3: CASSSSDSSTDTQYF; DNA: TGTGCCAGCAGCTCCTCGGACAGTAGCACAGATACGCAGTATTTT
J: TRBJ2-2; length: 15; D: NA; V: TRBV29-1; size: NA; CDR3: CSVVVRQPNTGELFF; DNA: TGCAGCGTTGTGGTCCGACAGCCAAACACCGGGGAGCTGTTTTTT
J: TRBJ2-2; length: 14; D: NA; V: TRBV27; size: NA; CDR3: CASSEGTNTGELFF; DNA: TGTGCCAGCTCAGAGGGGACAAACACCGGGGAGCTGTTTTTT
J: TRBJ2-7; length: 11; D: NA; V: TRBV11-2; size: NA; CDR3: CASSWRDEQYF; DNA: TGTGCCAGCAGCTGGCGGGACGAGCAGTACTTC
J: TRBJ2-1; length: 15; D: NA; V: TRBV7-3; size: NA; CDR3: CASSLVPSEYNEQFF; DNA: TGTGCCAGCAGCTTAGTCCCTAGCGAGTACAATGAGCAGTTCTTC
J: TRBJ2-1; length: 17; D: TRBD2; V: TRBV29-1; size: once; CDR3: CSVTDASGRSSYNEQFF; DNA: TGCAGCGTTACGGACGCTAGCGGACGGAGCTCCTACAATGAGCAGTTCTTC
J: TRBJ1-4; length: 17; D: NA; V: TRBV7-9; size: NA; CDR3: CASSSPGTEETPKKLFF; DNA: TGTGCCAGCAGCTCGCCCGGGACCGAAGAAACTCCCAAAAAACTGTTTTTT
J: TRBJ2-1; length: 16; D: NA; V: TRBV10-2; size: NA; CDR3: CASSESPIGSYNEQFF; DNA: TGCGCCAGCAGTGAGAGTCCCATCGGCTCCTACAATGAGCAGTTCTTC
J: TRBJ1-3; length: 14; D: NA; V: TRBV5-1; size: NA; CDR3: CASSSRGSGNTIYF; DNA: TGCGCCAGCAGCTCCCGGGGTAGCGGAAACACCATATATTTT
J: TRBJ2-3; length: 17; D: TRBD1; V: TRBV2; size: NA; CDR3: CASSDGDSLGPTDTQYF; DNA: TGTGCCAGCAGCGACGGGGACAGCCTCGGGCCCACAGATACGCAGTATTTT
J: TRBJ1-4; length: 20; D: NA; V: TRBV28; size: NA; CDR3: CASSPLTRRGRHATNEKLFF; DNA: TGTGCCAGCAGTCCACTCACCAGACGGGGTCGACATGCAACTAATGAAAAACTGTTTTTT
J: TRBJ2-7; length: 14; D: NA; V: TRBV27; size: NA; CDR3: CASSSGTKGYEQYF; DNA: TGTGCCAGCAGTTCCGGGACAAAGGGCTACGAGCAGTACTTC
J: TRBJ2-2; length: 14; D: TRBD1; V: TRBV19; size: NA; CDR3: CASTPTGVTGELFF; DNA: TGTGCCAGTACCCCAACAGGGGTCACCGGGGAGCTGTTTTTT
J: TRBJ2-1; length: 16; D: TRBD2; V: TRBV13; size: NA; CDR3: CASSPGTSGYYNEQFF; DNA: TGTGCCAGCAGCCCCGGGACTAGCGGTTATTACAATGAGCAGTTCTTC
J: TRBJ2-7; length: 17; D: TRBD2; V: TRBV2; size: NA; CDR3: CASSGRSSGLAAYEQYF; DNA: TGTGCCAGCAGTGGCCGCTCATCGGGACTAGCGGCCTACGAGCAGTACTTC
J: TRBJ2-7; length: 14; D: NA; V: TRBV2; size: NA; CDR3: CASSEGASPYEQYF; DNA: TGTGCCAGCAGTGAAGGCGCCAGCCCCTACGAGCAGTACTTC
J: TRBJ1-2; length: 13; D: NA; V: TRBV28; size: NA; CDR3: CASRQQGSSGYTF; DNA: TGTGCCAGCAGACAACAGGGATCTTCTGGCTACACCTTC
J: TRBJ2-1; length: 16; D: TRBD2; V: TRBV7-9; size: NA; CDR3: CASSLGAGGPYNEQFF; DNA: TGTGCCAGCAGCTTAGGGGCGGGAGGGCCTTACAATGAGCAGTTCTTC